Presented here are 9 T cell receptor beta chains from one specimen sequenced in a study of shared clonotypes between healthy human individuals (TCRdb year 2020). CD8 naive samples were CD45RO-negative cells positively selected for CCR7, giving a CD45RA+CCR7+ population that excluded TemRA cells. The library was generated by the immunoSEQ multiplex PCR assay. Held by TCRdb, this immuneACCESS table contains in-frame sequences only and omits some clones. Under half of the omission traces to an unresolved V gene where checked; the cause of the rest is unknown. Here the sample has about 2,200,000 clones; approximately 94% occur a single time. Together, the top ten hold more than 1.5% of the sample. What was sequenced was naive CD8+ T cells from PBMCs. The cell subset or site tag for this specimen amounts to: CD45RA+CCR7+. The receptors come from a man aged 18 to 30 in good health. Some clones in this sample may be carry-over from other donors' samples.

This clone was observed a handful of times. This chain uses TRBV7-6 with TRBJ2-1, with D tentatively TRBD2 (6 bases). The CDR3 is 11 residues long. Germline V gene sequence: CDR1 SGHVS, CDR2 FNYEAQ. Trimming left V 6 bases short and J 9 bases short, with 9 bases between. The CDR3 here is CASRGRFEQFF. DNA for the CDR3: TGTGCCAGCAGGGGGAGGTTTGAGCAGTTCTTC. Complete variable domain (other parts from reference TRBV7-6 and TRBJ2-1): GAGVSQSPRYKVTKRGQDVALRCDPISGHVSLYWYRQALGQGPEFLTYFNYEAQQDKSGLPNDRFSAERPEGSISTLTIQRTEQRDSAMYRCASRGRFEQFFGPGTRLTVL.

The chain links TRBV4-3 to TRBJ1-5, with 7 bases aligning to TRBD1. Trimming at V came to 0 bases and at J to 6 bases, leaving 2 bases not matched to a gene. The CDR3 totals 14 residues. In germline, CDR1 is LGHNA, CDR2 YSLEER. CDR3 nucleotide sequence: TGCGCCAGCAGCCAAGAGACAGGGATTCAGCCCCAGCATTTT. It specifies CASSQETGIQPQHF.

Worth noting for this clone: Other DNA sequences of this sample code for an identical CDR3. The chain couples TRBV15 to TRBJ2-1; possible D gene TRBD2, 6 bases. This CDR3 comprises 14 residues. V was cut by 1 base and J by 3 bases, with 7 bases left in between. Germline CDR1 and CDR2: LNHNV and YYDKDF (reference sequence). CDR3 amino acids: CATSRVSGYNEQFF. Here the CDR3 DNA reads TGTGCCACCAGCAGAGTTAGCGGCTACAATGAGCAGTTCTTC.

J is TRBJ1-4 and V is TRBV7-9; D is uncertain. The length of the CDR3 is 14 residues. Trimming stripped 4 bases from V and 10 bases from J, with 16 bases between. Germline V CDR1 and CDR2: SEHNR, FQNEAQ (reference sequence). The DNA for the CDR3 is TGTGCCAGCAGCTCGGTAGGGCCCAGTGGAAAACTGTTTTTT. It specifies CASSSVGPSGKLFF. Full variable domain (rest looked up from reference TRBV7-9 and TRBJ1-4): DTGVSQNPRHKITKRGQNVTFRCDPISEHNRLYWYRQTLGQGPEFLTYFQNEAQLEKSRLLSDRFSAERPKGSFSTLEIQRTEQGDSAMYLCASSSVGPSGKLFFGSGTQLSVL.

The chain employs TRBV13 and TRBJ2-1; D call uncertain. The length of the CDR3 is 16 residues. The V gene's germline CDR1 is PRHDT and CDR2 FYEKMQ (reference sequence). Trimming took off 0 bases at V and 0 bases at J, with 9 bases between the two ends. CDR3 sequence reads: CASSLGSSSSYNEQFF. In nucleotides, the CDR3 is TGTGCCAGCAGCTTAGGATCTTCTAGCTCCTACAATGAGCAGTTCTTC.

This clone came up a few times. CDR3 sequence (DNA): TGTGCCAGCAGTTTCTGGACAGGGGATCAGCCCCAGCATTTT. Protein: CASSFWTGDQPQHF. The chain employs TRBV28 and TRBJ1-5, with 9 bases identical to TRBD1. V was clipped by 3 bases and J by 5 bases; unmatched bases: 2. Germline lookup yields CDR1 MDHEN and CDR2 SYDVKM. The CDR3 sequence is 14 residues long.

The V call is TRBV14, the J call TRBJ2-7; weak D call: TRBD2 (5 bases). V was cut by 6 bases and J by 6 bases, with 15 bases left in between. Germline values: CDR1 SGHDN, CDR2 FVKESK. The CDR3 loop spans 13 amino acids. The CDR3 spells CASSQHTAGEQYF. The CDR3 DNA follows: TGTGCCAGCAGTCAACACACGGCGGGCGAGCAGTACTTC.

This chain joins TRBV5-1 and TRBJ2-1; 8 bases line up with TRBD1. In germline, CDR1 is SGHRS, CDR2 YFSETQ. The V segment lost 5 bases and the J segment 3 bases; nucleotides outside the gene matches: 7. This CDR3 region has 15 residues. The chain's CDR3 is CASRDRGQLYNEQFF. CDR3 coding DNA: TGCGCCAGCAGAGACAGGGGCCAACTCTACAATGAGCAGTTCTTC.

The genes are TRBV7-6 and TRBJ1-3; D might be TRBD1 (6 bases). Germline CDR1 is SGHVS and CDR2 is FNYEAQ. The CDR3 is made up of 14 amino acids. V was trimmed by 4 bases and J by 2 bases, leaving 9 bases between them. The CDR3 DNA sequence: TGTGCCAGCAGCTCCAGGGGACCTGGAAACACCATATATTTT. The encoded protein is CASSSRGPGNTIYF.